Below, 12 T cell receptor beta chains from the same sample are listed, as sequenced in a study of blood T cell repertoires in COVID-19 (dated by TCRdb to about 2020). Library preparation used the immunoSEQ multiplex PCR assay. TCRdb's version of the immuneACCESS table is confined to in-frame rearrangements and falls short of the full clone set. An unresolved V gene accounts for under half of the shortfall where checked; the remainder is of unknown origin. Counted in this sample were approximately 470,000 clones; 75% to 90% of them appeared once. The ten most abundant clones make up 0.7% of the sample. The sample consisted of PBMCs or T cells enriched from blood (not recorded which). Receptor source: a woman under 30 who had recovered from COVID-19.

The chain links TRBV13 to TRBJ1-2; a weak D match, TRBD1 (5 bases). Looked up from germline, CDR1 is PRHDT and CDR2 is FYEKMQ (reference sequence). The V gene lost 7 bases and the J gene lost 8 bases, with 26 bases spanning the gap. The CDR3 consists of 16 residues. The CDR3 loop reads CASTMGGAGLRGGYTF. The CDR3 nucleotides are TGTGCCAGCACCATGGGAGGAGCGGGGCTACGGGGGGGCTACACCTTC.

The rearrangement joins TRBV6-2 or TRBV6-3 to TRBJ2-5; 8 nucleotides align to TRBD2. After removal of 4 bases from V and 4 bases from J, the junction contained 17 bases not matched to a gene. The CDR3 runs 18 residues. From germline, CDR1 is MNHEY and CDR2 SVGEGT. The CDR3 nucleotides are TGTGCCAGCAGTTTGGGCTACGGAACGGGGGGGCCGTCAGAGACCCAGTACTTC. Its protein product is CASSLGYGTGGPSETQYF.

This clone appeared a few times. This chain uses TRBV3-1 (or the pseudogene TRBV3-2) with TRBJ1-2; D not resolved. CDR3 size: 12 residues. The V gene's germline CDR1 is LGHDT and CDR2 YNNKEL (reference sequence). Trimming pared 2 bases from V and 5 bases from J, leaving 6 bases between. CDR3 loop: CASSQYEYGYTF. The DNA of the CDR3 is TGTGCCAGCAGCCAATACGAGTATGGCTACACCTTC.

This CDR3 reads CASSLAPGDTQYF. CDR3 sequence (DNA): TGTGCCAGCAGCTTAGCCCCCGGTGATACGCAGTATTTT. The rearrangement uses TRBV11-3 and TRBJ2-3, with D unclear. The germline CDR1 and CDR2 sequences are SGHNT and YENEEA. Trimming stripped 1 base from V and 6 bases from J, with 8 bases between. The CDR3 has 13 residues.

V gene TRBV2 combines with J gene TRBJ1-6, with D possibly being TRBD1 (6 bases). This CDR3 contains 13 residues. The V gene lost 6 bases and the J gene lost 8 bases, with 11 bases spanning the gap. CDR1 and CDR2 (germline): SNHLY, FYNNEI. The CDR3 region has the DNA TGTGCCAGCAGGTGGGGGCAGGATTCACCCCTCCACTTT. Protein: CASRWGQDSPLHF.

The chain employs TRBV12-3 or TRBV12-4 and TRBJ2-7; 8 nucleotides match TRBD1. The J segment lost 7 bases and the V segment lost 1 base, leaving 3 bases of the junction unmatched. The length of the CDR3 is 13 residues. The CDR3 loop is CASSLGTGREQYF. The DNA for the CDR3 is TGTGCCAGCAGTTTAGGGACAGGGAGGGAGCAGTACTTC.

The chain uses TRBV5-8 and TRBJ1-3; TRBD1 is a possible D gene (5 bases). This CDR3 is built from 17 residues. Trimming left V 2 bases short and J 0 bases short, with 15 bases between. The germline gives CDR1 SGHTS, CDR2 YDEGEE. In DNA form, the CDR3 reads TGTGCCAGCAGCTTCATCCCGGCAGGGTACTCTGGAAACACCATATATTTT. Translating it yields CASSFIPAGYSGNTIYF.

With regard to this clone: The junction shows a germline mismatch at one end, possibly a read error. The chain has TRBV14 and TRBJ1-1; a weak D match, TRBD1 (5 bases). The CDR3 has 13 residues. The germline CDR1 and CDR2 sequences are SGHDN and FVKESK. CDR3 bases: TGTGTCAGCAGCTGGGGCAGGAACACTGAAGCTTTCTTT. It encodes CVSSWGRNTEAFF.

V gene TRBV18 combines with J gene TRBJ1-5; D perhaps matches TRBD1 (5 bases). CDR1 and CDR2 from the germline V gene are KGHSH and LQKENI. The CDR3 totals 16 residues. The V gene lost 3 bases and the J gene lost 7 bases, with 19 bases spanning the gap. In DNA, the CDR3 is TGTGCCAGCTCACCCCTCTCCCGGGGGGAGGGACAGCCCCAGCATTTT. This codes for CASSPLSRGEGQPQHF.

The V gene is TRBV19, the J gene TRBJ1-1, with a tentative D call TRBD1 (6 bases). V was clipped by 6 bases and J by 4 bases, with 12 bases between them. Germline CDR1 is LNHDA and CDR2 is SQIVND (reference sequence). There are 13 residues in the CDR3. The CDR3 region has the DNA TGTGCCAGTAGAAACAGGGATTCCACTGAAGCTTTCTTT. Translation gives CASRNRDSTEAFF.

The chain is built from TRBV3-1 (or the pseudogene TRBV3-2) and TRBJ2-1; perhaps TRBD2 as D (6 bases). Germline V gene sequence: CDR1 LGHDT, CDR2 YNNKEL (reference sequence). V was pared by 2 bases and J by 9 bases, with 20 bases between. The CDR3 loop spans 16 amino acids. The CDR3 spells CASSQRYSGLLPEQFF. CDR3 coding DNA: TGTGCCAGCAGCCAACGATACTCGGGACTTCTACCTGAGCAGTTCTTC.

The chain combines TRBV7-9 with TRBJ2-3; no clear D. The V gene's germline CDR1 is SEHNR and CDR2 FQNEAQ (reference sequence). This CDR3 has 12 residues. Trimming removed 5 bases from V and 4 bases from J, with 7 bases in between. The CDR3 coding sequence is TGTGCCAGCAGCCCTTCGGCAGATACGCAGTATTTT. This encodes CASSPSADTQYF.